This T cell receptor beta chain was recovered during a study of cytomegalovirus exposure and HLA in healthy donors. The CDR3 has 13 residues. Trimming at V came to 6 bases and at J to 13 bases, leaving 13 bases not matched to a gene. In germline, CDR1 is SGHTA, CDR2 FQGNSA. Profiled with immunoSEQ multiplex PCR; TCRdb holds only in-frame clones, not every one. The sample has about 130,000 clones, 88% seen once. The donors were members of the validation cohort comprising some 120 subjects, separate from the roughly 640-subject first cohort. The origin of this receptor is a man younger than 40 in good health and CMV-seronegative. The chain employs TRBV7-2 and TRBJ2-3; 7 bases are shared with TRBD2. Sequencing was carried out using PBMCs. DNA of the CDR3: TGTGCCAGCAGGATAGCGGGCGCCCCGGTTGAGTATTTT. Amino acids: CASRIAGAPVEYF.